This T cell receptor beta chain was recorded in a study of CD8 T cells in ankylosing spondylitis. Findings of the study overall: Matched synovial fluid from ankylosing spondylitis patients was reported to be enriched for disease-linked clones. Disease-linked clones, CD8+, were relatively rare in peripheral blood. Fewer than ten highly homologous variants made up a TCR beta motif that seemed to typify ankylosing spondylitis blood.

CDR1 MGHRA and CDR2 YSYEKL come from the germline V gene. The CDR3 numbers 14 amino acids, ends counted. Quantitative barcoded 5'-RACE was used to prepare TCR beta libraries. In TCRdb, the 5' RACE reads were re-called with MiXCR into one record per CDR3 protein. The table shows about 480,000 distinct CDR3 sequences, with 17% occurring only once. This clonotype appeared a few times. Its cognate antigen is unknown. No DNA is shown, since the ends of the CDR3 on it are uncertain; the CDR3 is the one TCRdb lists. What was sequenced was blood, either unsorted or a sorted T cell fraction (not recorded which). V usage is TRBV4-1 and J usage is TRBJ1-5. The sequence was obtained from a male donor with ankylosing spondylitis. The CDR3 sequence: CASSQEHQILAQHF.